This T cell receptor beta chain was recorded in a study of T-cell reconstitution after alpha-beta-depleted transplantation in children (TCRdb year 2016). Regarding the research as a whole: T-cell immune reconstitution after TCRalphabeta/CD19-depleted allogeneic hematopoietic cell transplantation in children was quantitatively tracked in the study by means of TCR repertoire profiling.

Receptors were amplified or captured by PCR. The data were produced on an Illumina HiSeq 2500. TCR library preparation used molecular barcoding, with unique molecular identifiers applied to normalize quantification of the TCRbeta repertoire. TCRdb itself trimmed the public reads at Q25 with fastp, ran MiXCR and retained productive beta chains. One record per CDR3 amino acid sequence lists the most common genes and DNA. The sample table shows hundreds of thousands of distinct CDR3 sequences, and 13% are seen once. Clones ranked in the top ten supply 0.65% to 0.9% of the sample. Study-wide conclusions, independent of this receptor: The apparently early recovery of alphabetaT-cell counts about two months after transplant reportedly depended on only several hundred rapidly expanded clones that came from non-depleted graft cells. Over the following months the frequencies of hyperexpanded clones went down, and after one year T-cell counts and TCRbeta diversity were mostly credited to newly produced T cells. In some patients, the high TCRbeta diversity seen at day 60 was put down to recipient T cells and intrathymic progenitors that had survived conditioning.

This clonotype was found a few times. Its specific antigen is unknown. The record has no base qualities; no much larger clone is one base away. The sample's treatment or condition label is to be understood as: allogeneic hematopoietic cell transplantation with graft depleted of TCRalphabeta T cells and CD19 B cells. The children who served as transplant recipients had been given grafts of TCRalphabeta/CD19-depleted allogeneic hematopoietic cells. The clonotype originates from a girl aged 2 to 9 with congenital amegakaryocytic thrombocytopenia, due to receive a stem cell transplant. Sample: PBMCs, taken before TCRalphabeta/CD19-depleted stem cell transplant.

The sequenced DNA is TGCAGTGCTAGCCTCGGTGCAGCGGGTTTCGGGGAGACCCAGTACTTC. Its protein is CSASLGAAGFGETQYF. Recombination joined TRBV20-1 with TRBJ2-5; TRBD2 could be the D gene, as 6 bases match. Including the terminal cysteine and phenylalanine, the CDR3 comprises 16 residues. Left in the record is the CDR3 DNA by itself, 48 bases read in frame from the first base. Trimming removed 3 bases from V and 5 bases from J, leaving 22 bases between the germline ends. Based on the germline V gene (reference sequence), the CDR1 and CDR2 sequences are DFQATT and SNEGSKA.